The next 15 T cell receptor beta chains were all read from a single sample in a study of blood T cell repertoires in COVID-19. Libraries were prepared by immunoSEQ multiplex PCR; TCRdb keeps only in-frame clonotypes and omits some of them. The table records about 81,000 clones, approximately 84% of them present only once. Sequencing used peripheral blood. The receptors come from a human donor in a cohort sampled during active COVID-19.

The table lists this clone with a count of one. J is TRBJ1-1 and V is TRBV18; 7 nucleotides match TRBD1. This CDR3 contains 13 residues. Germline trimming cut 4 bases from V and 3 bases from J; bases unmatched to any gene: 2. Germline assignment: CDR1 KGHSH and CDR2 LQKENI. CDR3: CASSLGQDTEAFF. The CDR3 DNA follows: TGTGCCAGCTCACTAGGACAGGACACTGAAGCTTTCTTT. The whole variable domain, filled in from reference TRBV18 and TRBJ1-1, reads NAGVMQNPRHLVRRRGQEARLRCSPMKGHSHVYWYRQLPEEGLKFMVYLQKENIIDESGMPKERFSAEFPKEGPSILRIQQVVRGDSAAYFCASSLGQDTEAFFGQGTRLTVV.

This clone was picked up a small number of times. V and J are TRBV4-2 and TRBJ1-5; D ambiguous. Trimming removed 0 bases at V and 4 bases at J, with 16 bases between. Germline CDR1 is LGHNA and CDR2 is YNFKEQ. The CDR3 extends over 17 amino acids. This CDR3 is CASSQDPTSSINQPQHF. CDR3 bases: TGTGCCAGCAGCCAAGATCCGACTTCGTCGATTAATCAGCCCCAGCATTTT.

This chain joins TRBV6-2 or TRBV6-3 and TRBJ1-6, with a tentative D call TRBD1 (6 bases). Germline CDR1 reads MNHEY; CDR2 reads SVGEGT. Trimming cost V 6 bases and J 7 bases, with 10 bases left between them. This CDR3 spans 13 amino acids. The CDR3, as DNA: TGTGCCAGCAGCGCAGGGGTCAATTCACCCCTCCACTTT. This translates into CASSAGVNSPLHF.

V is TRBV4-1 and J is TRBJ1-2; no definite D call. Trimming removed 0 bases from V and 9 bases from J, with 14 bases in between. CDR3 length equals 14 residues. The germline gives CDR1 MGHRA, CDR2 YSYEKL. CDR3 protein: CASSQEAGHGSYTF. The CDR3 DNA reads TGCGCCAGCAGCCAAGAGGCAGGCCACGGAAGCTACACCTTC.

The chain joins TRBV5-1 to TRBJ2-7; 7 bases are a match to TRBD1. The CDR3 contains 14 residues. Per the germline V gene, CDR1 is SGHRS and CDR2 is YFSETQ. The junction had 4 bases not matched to a gene; V was cut back by 4 bases and J by 0 bases. The chain's CDR3 is CASSGGQNSYEQYF. DNA of the CDR3: TGCGCCAGCAGCGGGGGACAGAACTCCTACGAGCAGTACTTC. Full variable domain (missing parts from reference TRBV5-1 and TRBJ2-7): KAGVTQTPRYLIKTRGQQVTLSCSPISGHRSVSWYQQTPGQGLQFLFEYFSETQRNKGNFPGRFSGRQFSNSRSEMNVSTLELGDSALYLCASSGGQNSYEQYFGPGTRLTVT.

The chain links TRBV11-3 to TRBJ2-1; 12 bases align to TRBD1. Germline trimming cut 5 bases from V and 7 bases from J; bases unmatched to any gene: 9. Germline lookup yields CDR1 SGHNT and CDR2 YENEEA. The CDR3 is 16 residues long. Here the CDR3 DNA reads TGTGCCAGCAGCCGAGGGACAGGGGGCGGGGGGAATGAGCAGTTCTTC. Translated: CASSRGTGGGGNEQFF.

This chain uses TRBV27 with TRBJ2-1; D unresolved. The V end lost 7 bases, the J end lost 9 bases, and 10 bases lay between the germline ends. Germline V gene data show CDR1 as MNHEY and CDR2 as SMNVEV (reference sequence). CDR3 length: 11 residues. In DNA form, the CDR3 reads TGTGCCAGCACCAGGCACGGTGAGCAGTTCTTC. Residues: CASTRHGEQFF.

The chain has TRBV27 and TRBJ1-2; D perhaps matches TRBD1 (5 bases). This CDR3 spans 16 amino acids. Germline V gives CDR1 MNHEY, CDR2 SMNVEV (reference sequence). V lost 6 bases, J lost 1 base, and 18 bases lay in between. CDR3 in amino acids: CASSPAGQGHNYGYTF. The CDR3 bases are TGTGCCAGCAGCCCGGCCGGCCAGGGTCATAACTATGGCTACACCTTC.

The chain is built from TRBV18 and TRBJ2-3; possible D gene TRBD1, 5 bases. V was trimmed by 2 bases and J by 7 bases, leaving 13 bases between them. The V gene's germline CDR1 is KGHSH and CDR2 LQKENI. This CDR3 contains 14 residues. The CDR3, as DNA: TGTGCCAGCTCACCAGACTTAGGACAATATACGCAGTATTTT. Its translation: CASSPDLGQYTQYF.

The chain joins TRBV7-2 to TRBJ1-2, with 7 bases fitting TRBD1. This CDR3 contains 13 residues. Germline V gives CDR1 SGHTA, CDR2 FQGNSA. Unmatched junction bases numbered 1, after V lost 0 bases and J lost 6 bases. The CDR3 reads CASSLAGTDGYTF. The CDR3 DNA sequence: TGTGCCAGCAGCTTAGCAGGGACAGATGGCTACACCTTC.

The V and J genes are TRBV3-1 (or the pseudogene TRBV3-2) and TRBJ1-6; tentative D call: TRBD1 (5 bases). The germline V gene has CDR1 LGHDT and CDR2 YNNKEL (reference sequence). Trimming cost V 6 bases and J 8 bases, with 14 bases left between them. This CDR3 region has 14 residues. CDR3 bases: TGTGCCAGCAGTCGGTCGGGGGTCGATTCACCCCTCCACTTT. Protein: CASSRSGVDSPLHF.

V and J are TRBV4-1 and TRBJ1-5; D is perhaps TRBD1 (6 bases). This CDR3 is 16 amino acids long. Germline CDR1 reads MGHRA; CDR2 reads YSYEKL. The V gene lost 0 bases and the J gene lost 3 bases, with 12 bases spanning the gap. The CDR3 DNA is TGCGCCAGCAGCCAAGATTGGACAGATCACAATCAGCCCCAGCATTTT. This encodes CASSQDWTDHNQPQHF.

This chain uses TRBV5-4 with TRBJ1-3, with D possibly being TRBD1 (5 bases). The CDR3 extends over 15 amino acids. The germline V gene encodes CDR1 SGHNT and CDR2 YYREEE (reference sequence). V was shortened by 7 bases and J by 4 bases, with 18 bases between the two germline ends. DNA for the CDR3: TGTGCCAGCTCCCTTGGGGCAGTTGTAGGAAACACCATATATTTT. Amino acids: CASSLGAVVGNTIYF.

The table lists this clone with a count of one. The chain is built from TRBV21-1 and TRBJ2-7; the D call in the table, TRBD1, was not verified against the DNA. TRBV21-1 is tagged as a pseudogene. CDR3 length equals 15 residues. The CDR3 protein is CASRGSRGPAGEQYF. The DNA of the CDR3 is TGTGCCAGCAGAGGCTCAAGGGGGCCAGCTGGGGAGCAGTACTTC.

The CDR3: CASSQVQGANIQYF. In DNA, the CDR3 is TGTGCCAGCAGCCAAGTCCAGGGGGCAAACATTCAGTACTTC. The chain links TRBV3-1 (or the pseudogene TRBV3-2) to TRBJ2-4, with 8 bases fitting TRBD1. The length of the CDR3 is 14 residues. CDR1 LGHDT and CDR2 YNNKEL come from the germline V gene (reference sequence). V lost 1 base to trimming and J lost 6 bases; unmatched junction nucleotides: 2.